This T cell receptor (beta chain) originates from a study of T-cell reconstitution after alpha-beta-depleted transplantation in children. This clonotype was seen a handful of times. Trimming cost V 7 bases and J 0 bases, with 9 bases left between them. The germline CDR1 and CDR2 sequences are MNHEY and SMNVEV (reference sequence). There are 13 residues in the CDR3. Construction of the TCRbeta library involved unique molecular identifiers. TCRdb reanalysed the PCR reads using MiXCR and keeps one entry per CDR3 protein. The table shows some 550,000 distinct CDR3 sequences, with around 18% occurring only once.

The V call is TRBV27, the J call TRBJ1-2; a possible D gene is TRBD1 (6 bases). This TCR came from a human donor who donated a stem cell graft to a child with acute lymphoblastic leukemia. The source material was PBMCs from the stem cell graft donor, sampled from the stem cell graft. CDR3 in DNA: TGTGCCAGCAAGGGGGTAACTAACTATGGCTACACCTTC. Translation gives CASKGVTNYGYTF.